This T cell receptor beta chain was profiled in a study of T cells in Graves' hyperthyroidism and ophthalmopathy. What was amplified from RNA transcripts were TCR beta CDR3 regions. First-round RT-PCR with HTBI primers amplified the TCR CDR3 region. TCRdb independently ran MiXCR on the multiplex PCR reads; one entry per CDR3 protein. The sample has about 640,000 distinct CDR3 sequences, around 20% seen once. This clonotype was seen more than once but under ten times. Germline V lookup: CDR1 SQVTM, CDR2 ANQGSEA. Trimming left V 6 bases short and J 3 bases short, with 14 bases between. The CDR3 is 13 residues long.

This sequence originates from a man aged 25 to 45 with Graves' ophthalmopathy. Sequenced material: blood. This chain joins TRBV29-1 and TRBJ1-1; no reliable D call. This chain's CDR3 is CSVLLVGYTEAFF. CDR3 in DNA: TGCAGCGTCCTCTTAGTGGGGTACACTGAAGCTTTCTTT.